These T cell receptor beta chains were read from a single sample in a study of shared clonotypes between healthy human individuals. The method was immunoSEQ multiplex PCR; TCRdb's version includes in-frame clones alone and lacks a portion of them. The sample lists some 2,400,000 clones, 90% to 97% seen once, with roughly 0.13% in the top ten. Sequenced input: naive CD4+ T cells sorted from blood. The receptor set was obtained from a man in his late teens or twenties in good health. CDR3s leave out the opening cysteine and the closing phenylalanine or tryptophan.

CDR3	J	V
ASSPTTSRETQY	TRBJ2-5	TRBV5-1
ASARTGGYEQY	TRBJ2-7	TRBV10-2
ASSGQGAWGDYGYT	TRBJ1-2	TRBV6-1
ASSFRGTTSYNEQF	TRBJ2-1	TRBV7-9
ASRGGGEQF	TRBJ2-1	TRBV28
ASSGQGASNTEAF	TRBJ1-1	TRBV18
ASRTGRVRTNYGYT	TRBJ1-2	TRBV27
ASSRTGWGEKLF	TRBJ1-4	TRBV7-8
ASSLGRGNTEAF	TRBJ1-1	TRBV4-3
SAQRSSYNEQF	TRBJ2-1	TRBV29-1